The 4 T cell receptor beta chains below come from one sample, sequenced in a study of blood T cell repertoires in COVID-19. Assay: immunoSEQ multiplex PCR; the TCRdb copy retains only in-frame clones and omits some. The sample lists about 130,000 clones; approximately 81% were seen once. Sequencing used peripheral blood. Receptors originate from a man in his sixties with acute or convalescent COVID-19.

The chain couples TRBV30 to TRBJ1-2, with 10 bases lining up with TRBD1. The J segment lost 7 bases and the V segment lost 3 bases, leaving 11 bases of the junction unmatched. CDR1 and CDR2 from the germline V gene are GTSNPN and SVGIG (reference sequence). This CDR3 region has 15 residues. The CDR3, as DNA: TGTGCCTGGAGCCTGTTGGGGGACAGGGGAAGTGGCTACACCTTC. Encoded protein: CAWSLLGDRGSGYTF.

This chain connects TRBV11-3 to TRBJ2-1, with TRBD2 matching 8 bases. The CDR3 covers 17 residues. Germline values: CDR1 SGHNT, CDR2 YENEEA. The trim removed 5 bases at V and 1 base at J, leaving 10 bases unmatched. The CDR3 spells CASSPISGTGSYNEQFF. CDR3 coding DNA: TGTGCCAGCAGCCCCATTAGCGGGACGGGGTCCTACAATGAGCAGTTCTTC.

The J gene is TRBJ1-6, the V gene TRBV27, with 10 positions matching TRBD1. Unmatched junction bases numbered 4, after V lost 2 bases and J lost 6 bases. This CDR3 is 16 amino acids long. Per germline, CDR1 MNHEY and CDR2 SMNVEV (reference sequence). This CDR3 is CASSLRTGGINSPLHF. The DNA for the CDR3 is TGTGCCAGCAGTTTAAGGACAGGGGGTATTAATTCACCCCTCCACTTT.

The chain links TRBV14 to TRBJ2-1; D call uncertain. This CDR3 has 13 residues. Germline V gives CDR1 SGHDN, CDR2 FVKESK. V lost 0 bases, J lost 8 bases, and 8 bases lay in between. The CDR3 DNA follows: TGTGCCAGCAGCCAAGATCCTCGAGATGAGCAGTTCTTC. This encodes CASSQDPRDEQFF.